This T cell receptor beta chain was found in a study of siplizumab effects on memory and regulatory T cells. In regard to this clone: Its antigen is unidentified.

Clones were sequenced by immunoSEQ multiplex PCR, and TCRdb holds only the in-frame ones, with some missing. The top ten clones hold about 1.5% of a sample with 60,000 to 70,000 clones, around nine tenths of them seen once. Study-wide results and limits: Only a minor fraction of alloreactive clones mapped to unstimulated subsets.

CDR3 size: 16 residues. Germline V gives CDR1 KGHSH, CDR2 LQKENI. V was shortened by 3 bases and J by 2 bases, with 14 bases between the two germline ends. The source of this sequence is a human donor in good health. The chain couples TRBV18 to TRBJ1-5; a weak D match, TRBD1 (5 bases). Sequences were obtained from Tregs sorted from blood. The CDR3 nucleotides are TGTGCCAGCTCACCCCCCGAGGACATCGGCAATCAGCCCCAGCATTTT. It is translated as CASSPPEDIGNQPQHF.